This T cell receptor beta chain was found in a study of shared clonotypes between healthy human individuals. The study, taken as a whole, reports: Lower generation probabilities were found for non-shared clonotypes than for those shared by all four donors. The authors expected sequencing depth to affect clonotype sharing among donors.

This CDR3 region has 13 residues. Germline CDR1 reads SEHNR; CDR2 reads FQNEAQ (reference sequence). V was trimmed by 3 bases and J by 3 bases, leaving 8 bases between them. The assay was run at deep level. Assay used: immunoSEQ multiplex PCR; TCRdb lists only in-frame clones, some missing. The sample includes fewer than 400,000 clones, less than 85% of them seen just once. Points on this clone: Its antigen remains unidentified.

This sequence originates from a young man in good health. The genes are TRBV7-9 and TRBJ1-1; D is unresolved. The sequencing sample was made of memory CD4+ T cells sorted from blood. Stated subset: CD45RA-negative fraction. The CDR3 nucleotides are TGTGCCAGCAGCTTCCAGGCGGACACTGAAGCTTTCTTT. This codes for CASSFQADTEAFF.